This T cell receptor (beta chain) was captured by sequencing in a study of T-cell reconstitution after alpha-beta-depleted transplantation in children (dated by TCRdb to about 2016). Turning to the overall study: The study quantitatively tracked T-cell immune reconstitution after TCRalphabeta/CD19-depleted allogeneic hematopoietic cell transplantation in children using TCR repertoire profiling.

Receptor amplification or capture employed PCR. Instrument on record: Illumina HiSeq 2500. TCR libraries were prepared with molecular barcoding, using unique molecular identifiers to normalize TCRbeta repertoire quantification. TCRdb trimmed public reads at Q25 via fastp, called clones via MiXCR and kept in-frame beta chains. Rows are combined by CDR3 protein, so each entry shows the most common genes and DNA. The sample profile shows roughly 350,000 distinct CDR3 sequences; about 9.4% of them were found once. The ten biggest clones cover approximately 2.3% of the sample. The CDR3 holds 15 amino acids from the cysteine to the phenylalanine. Only the CDR3 region is kept as DNA, spanning 45 bases read in frame from base 1. The germline ends are 15 bases apart after V is trimmed by 3 bases and J by 6 bases. At least ten counts were recorded for this clonotype. The antigen it binds to is not known. Base qualities are not recorded, but no much larger clone differs from it by a single base.

This receptor was identified in a human donor who donated a stem cell graft to a child with acute lymphoblastic leukemia. The material sequenced was PBMCs from the stem cell graft donor, taken from the stem cell graft. The chain links TRBV12-3 or TRBV12-4 with TRBJ2-1, with the D call perhaps TRBD1 or TRBD2, each one matching 5 bases. Read as DNA, the sequence is TGTGCCAGCAGTTTGGGGACCCTCTTCGTCAATGAGCAGTTCTTC. It encodes CASSLGTLFVNEQFF.